This T cell receptor (beta chain) was sequenced in a study of T cell changes during pregnancy in multiple sclerosis. Sequenced by immunoSEQ multiplex PCR; TCRdb stores in-frame clones only, minus some. The sample holds around 49,000 clones, around 91% seen once. The length of the CDR3 is 16 residues. The germline V gene has CDR1 LNHNV and CDR2 YYDKDF (reference sequence). V lost 0 bases and J lost 4; bases outside the gene matches: 6. This sequence originates from a female donor in good health, enrolled as a control in a pregnancy study. The sequencing here drew on peripheral blood, taken after pregnancy. V gene TRBV15 combines with J gene TRBJ1-2, with 9 bases fitting TRBD1. The CDR3 region is CATSRDTTGGFYGYTF. In DNA form, the CDR3 reads TGTGCCACCAGCAGAGACACGACAGGGGGGTTCTATGGCTACACCTTC.